The entry that follows covers one T cell receptor beta chain sequence. The source of the sample is a study of blood T cell repertoires in COVID-19. Study in general: The cDNA or gDNA used as material had been derived from T cells, B-cell-depleted T cells, or PBMCs.

The V gene's germline CDR1 is MNHEY and CDR2 SMNVEV (reference sequence). The CDR3 is 15 amino acids. The V end lost 3 bases, the J end lost 0 bases, and 9 bases lay between the germline ends. The data were produced by immunoSEQ multiplex PCR, yet TCRdb's version contains in-frame clones alone and is incomplete. The sample lists a few hundred thousand clones, around 87% occurring once. Cohorts were determined from participant-reported clinical history. This chain links TRBV27 with TRBJ1-5; no clear D gene. Sequences were obtained from PBMCs or T cells enriched from blood (not recorded which). This sequence originates from a man between 25 and 39 years old who had recovered from COVID-19. CDR3 sequence: CASSFYRDSNQPQHF. CDR3 in DNA: TGTGCCAGCAGTTTCTACAGAGATAGCAATCAGCCCCAGCATTTT.